In this sample, the clone carrying this T cell receptor (beta chain) turned up a few times. As yet, its antigen is unknown. The sample originates from a study of T-cell reconstitution after alpha-beta-depleted transplantation in children. Study conclusions and caveats: Diversity and T-cell counts at one year after transplant derived mostly from new T cells.

TCRbeta library preparation incorporated unique molecular identifiers. MiXCR, applied by TCRdb to the PCR reads, yields one record per CDR3 protein. The sample contains some 260,000 distinct CDR3 sequences, 20% to 30% of which appear only once. The CDR3 extends over 14 amino acids. The V and J ends lost 3 bases and 5 bases, in that order; junction bases with no gene match: 3. Germline V gene lookup returns CDR1 SGHTA and CDR2 FQGNSA. This TCR derives from a female patient between 2 and 10 years old who had a stem cell transplant for congenital amegakaryocytic thrombocytopenia, so the T cells may come from the graft donor. Sequencing was performed on PBMCs, mostly from graft donor cells, taken 360 days after TCRalphabeta/CD19-depleted stem cell transplant. The chain couples TRBV7-2 to TRBJ2-3; TRBD1 matches at 9 bases. The CDR3 DNA reads TGTGCCAGCAGCTTTCTGACAGGGGGAGATACGCAGTATTTT. Translation: CASSFLTGGDTQYF. The full variable domain, rest sourced from reference TRBV7-2 and TRBJ2-3, is GAGVSQSPSNKVTEKGKDVELRCDPISGHTALYWYRQSLGQGLEFLIYFQGNSAPDKSGLPSDRFSAERTGGSVSTLTIQRTQQEDSAVYLCASSFLTGGDTQYFGPGTRLTVL.